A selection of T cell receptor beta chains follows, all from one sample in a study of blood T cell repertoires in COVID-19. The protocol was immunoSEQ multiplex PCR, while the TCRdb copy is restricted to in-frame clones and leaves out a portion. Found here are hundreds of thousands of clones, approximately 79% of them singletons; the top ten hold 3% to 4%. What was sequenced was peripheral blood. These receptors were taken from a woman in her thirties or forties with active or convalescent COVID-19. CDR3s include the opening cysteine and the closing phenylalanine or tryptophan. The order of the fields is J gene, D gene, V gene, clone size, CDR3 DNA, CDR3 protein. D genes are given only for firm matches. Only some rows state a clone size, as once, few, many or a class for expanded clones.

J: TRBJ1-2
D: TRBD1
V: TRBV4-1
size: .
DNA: TGCGCCAGCAGCCAAGAGGAAGGGATCAGGGGGCTTCTAGGCTATGGCTACACCTTC
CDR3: CASSQEEGIRGLLGYGYTF

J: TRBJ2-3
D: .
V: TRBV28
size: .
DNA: TGTGCCAGCAGTCAGGGGACAGATACGCAGTATTTT
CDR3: CASSQGTDTQYF

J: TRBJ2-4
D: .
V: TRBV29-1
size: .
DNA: TGCAGCGTTGTAGAGACAGGACTGTTAGCCAAAAACATTCAGTACTTC
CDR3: CSVVETGLLAKNIQYF

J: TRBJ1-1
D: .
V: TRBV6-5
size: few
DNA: TGTGCCAGCAGTTACCTTGGCCAACATGAAGCTTTCTTT
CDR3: CASSYLGQHEAFF

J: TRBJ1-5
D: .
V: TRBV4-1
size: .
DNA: TGCGCCAGCAGTCCCTGGCCCCGGGGAAGCAATCAGCCCCAGCATTTT
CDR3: CASSPWPRGSNQPQHF

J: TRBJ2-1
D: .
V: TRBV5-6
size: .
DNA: TGTGCCAGCAGCTTGTCGGAGGGTACAATCCTTTACAATGAGCAGTTCTTC
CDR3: CASSLSEGTILYNEQFF

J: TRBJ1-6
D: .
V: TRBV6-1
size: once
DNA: TGTGCCAGCAGTGAAATGAGCTCCTATAATTCACCCCTCCACTTT
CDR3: CASSEMSSYNSPLHF

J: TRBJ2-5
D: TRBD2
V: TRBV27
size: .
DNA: TGTGCCAGCAGTTCCCTACCGGGGGGGCCTTCTCGCGTCCAAGAGACCCAGTACTTC
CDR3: CASSSLPGGPSRVQETQYF

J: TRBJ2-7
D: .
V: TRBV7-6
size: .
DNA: TGTGCCAGCAGCCTGGAGACCGGGACACACTACGAGCAGTACTTC
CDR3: CASSLETGTHYEQYF

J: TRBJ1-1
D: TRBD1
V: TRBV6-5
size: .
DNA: TGTGCCAGCAGCAGACAGGGGTTCACTGAAGCTTTCTTT
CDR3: CASSRQGFTEAFF

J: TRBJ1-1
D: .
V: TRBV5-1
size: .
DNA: TGCGCCAGCAGCCCCGGGACAAACACTGAAGCTTTCTTT
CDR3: CASSPGTNTEAFF

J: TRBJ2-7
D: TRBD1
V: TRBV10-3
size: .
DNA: TGTGCCATCAGTGAGAGTACAGGGGTTCGGGGAAACGAGCAGTACTTC
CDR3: CAISESTGVRGNEQYF

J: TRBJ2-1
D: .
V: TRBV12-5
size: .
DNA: TGTGCTAGTGCCCTAAGGGGGGGCTGGCAGTTCTTC
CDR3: CASALRGGWQFF

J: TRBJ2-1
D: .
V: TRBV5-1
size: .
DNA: TGCGCCAGCAGCTTGGCTGCAGGCTCCTACAATGAGCAGTTCTTC
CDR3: CASSLAAGSYNEQFF

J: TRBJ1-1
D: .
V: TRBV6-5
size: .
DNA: TGTGCCACTGCGTGGGAGACGAACACTGAAGCTTTCTTT
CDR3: CATAWETNTEAFF

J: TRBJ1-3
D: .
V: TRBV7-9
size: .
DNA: TGTGCCAGCAGCCCTAGAAAACTCTCTGGAAACACCATATATTTT
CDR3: CASSPRKLSGNTIYF

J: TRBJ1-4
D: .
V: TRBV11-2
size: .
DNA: TGTGCCAGCAGCTTAGGATACCAACAGGGCGGACGGGAAAAACTGTTTTTT
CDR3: CASSLGYQQGGREKLFF

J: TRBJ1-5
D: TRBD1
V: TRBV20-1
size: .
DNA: TGCAGTGCTAGTCCTGCAGGGGGATTGAATAGCAATCAGCCCCAGCATTTT
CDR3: CSASPAGGLNSNQPQHF

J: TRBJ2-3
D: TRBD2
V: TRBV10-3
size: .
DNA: TGTGCCATCAGTGAGAATCTAGCGGGGGGAGATACGCAGTATTTT
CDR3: CAISENLAGGDTQYF

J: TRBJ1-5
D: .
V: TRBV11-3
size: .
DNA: TGTGCCAGCAGCTTAGTAGGGGAAGGCAATCAGCCCCAGCATTTT
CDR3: CASSLVGEGNQPQHF

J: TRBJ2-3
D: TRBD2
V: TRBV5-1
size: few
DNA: TGCGCCAGCAGCCCCCGGACTAGCGGGGACCCTTACACAGATACGCAGTATTTT
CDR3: CASSPRTSGDPYTDTQYF

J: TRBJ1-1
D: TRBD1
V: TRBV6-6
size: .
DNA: TGTGCCAGCAGTCGGGACAGGGCCCACACTGAAGCTTTCTTT
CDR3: CASSRDRAHTEAFF

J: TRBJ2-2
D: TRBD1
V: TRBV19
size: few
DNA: TGTGCCAGTAGTACCCGACAGGGAGAGACCGGGGAGCTGTTTTTT
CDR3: CASSTRQGETGELFF

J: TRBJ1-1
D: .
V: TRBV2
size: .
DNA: TGTGCCAGCAGCCCCTCGTTTGAAGCTTTCTTT
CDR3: CASSPSFEAFF

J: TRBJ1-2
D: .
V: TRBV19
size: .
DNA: TGTGCCAGTGCAGACGGGTATGGCTACACCTTC
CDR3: CASADGYGYTF

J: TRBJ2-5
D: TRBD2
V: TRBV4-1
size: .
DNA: TGCGCCAGCAGCCAGGGACTAGCGGGGGGGTGGCAAGAGACCCAGTACTTC
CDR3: CASSQGLAGGWQETQYF

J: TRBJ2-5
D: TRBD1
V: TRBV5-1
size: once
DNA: TGCGCCAGCAGCCCCAGACAGGGTTTCGGGGAGACCCAGTACTTC
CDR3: CASSPRQGFGETQYF

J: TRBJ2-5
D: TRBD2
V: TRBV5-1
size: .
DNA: TGCGCCAGCAGCCTCAGTGGACTAGCGGGGTTAGAGACCCAGTACTTC
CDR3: CASSLSGLAGLETQYF

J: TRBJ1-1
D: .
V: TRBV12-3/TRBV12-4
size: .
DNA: TGTGCCAGCAGTTTTGGGCAGGGCACTGAAGCTTTCTTT
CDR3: CASSFGQGTEAFF

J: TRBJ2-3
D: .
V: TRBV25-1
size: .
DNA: TGTGCCAGCAGTGATCAGGGTATCGCAGATACGCAGTATTTT
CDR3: CASSDQGIADTQYF

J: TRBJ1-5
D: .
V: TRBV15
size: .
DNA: TGTGCCACCAGCAGAGAAGGGACTCTCTACAAAGTCCCCCAGCATTTT
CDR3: CATSREGTLYKVPQHF

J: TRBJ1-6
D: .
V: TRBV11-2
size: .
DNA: TGTGCCAGCAGCTTACCGACAGGTTATAATTCACCCCTCCACTTT
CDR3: CASSLPTGYNSPLHF

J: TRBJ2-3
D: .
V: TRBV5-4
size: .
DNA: TGTGCCAGCAGCTTCTCCGACAGGCCTGCTGGGCAGTATTTT
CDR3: CASSFSDRPAGQYF

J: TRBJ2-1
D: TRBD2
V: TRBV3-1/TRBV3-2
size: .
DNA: TGTGCCAGCAGCCGTTCCGGGACTAGCGGGGGCAATGAGCAGTTCTTC
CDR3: CASSRSGTSGGNEQFF

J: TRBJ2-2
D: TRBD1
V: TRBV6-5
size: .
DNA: TGTGCCAGCCGACAGGGACAGACGAGGACCGGGGAGCTGTTTTTT
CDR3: CASRQGQTRTGELFF

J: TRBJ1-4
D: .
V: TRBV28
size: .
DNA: TGTGCCAGCAGTATAAGGAGGGTTGAAAAACTGTTTTTT
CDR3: CASSIRRVEKLFF

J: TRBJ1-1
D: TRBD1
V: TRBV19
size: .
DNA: TGTGCCAGTAGTATTACAGGGGGATACACTGAAGCTTTCTTT
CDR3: CASSITGGYTEAFF

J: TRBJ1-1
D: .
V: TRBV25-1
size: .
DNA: TGTGCCAGCAGTGAATCTGGAGGCACTGAAGCTTTCTTT
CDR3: CASSESGGTEAFF

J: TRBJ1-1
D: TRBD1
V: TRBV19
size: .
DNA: TGTGCCAGTAGTATGCGGACAGGGAACACTGAAGCTTTCTTT
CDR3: CASSMRTGNTEAFF

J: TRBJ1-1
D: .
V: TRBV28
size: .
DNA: TGTGCCAGCAGTTCTGAGGGTAGCTGGAGGAACACTGAAGCTTTCTTT
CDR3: CASSSEGSWRNTEAFF

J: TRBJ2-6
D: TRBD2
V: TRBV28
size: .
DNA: TGTGCCAGCAGTCTGAGCGGGGCGGCAGGTGGGGCCAACGTCCTGACTTTC
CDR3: CASSLSGAAGGANVLTF

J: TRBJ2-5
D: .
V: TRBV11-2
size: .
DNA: TGTGCCAGCAGCTTACGACTAGGGCTCCAAGAGACCCAGTACTTC
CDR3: CASSLRLGLQETQYF

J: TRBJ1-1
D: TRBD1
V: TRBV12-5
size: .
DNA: TGTGCTAGTGCCATCGATTACAGGGGGAACACTGAAGCTTTCTTT
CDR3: CASAIDYRGNTEAFF

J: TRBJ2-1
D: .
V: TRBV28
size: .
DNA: TGTGCCAGCAGTCACGCGACAAGGTTTAATGAGCAGTTCTTC
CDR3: CASSHATRFNEQFF

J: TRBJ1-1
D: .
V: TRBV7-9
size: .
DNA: TGTGCCAGCAGCTTAGCCCCTGGGAGGGGAGGGTCTGAAGCTTTCTTT
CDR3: CASSLAPGRGGSEAFF

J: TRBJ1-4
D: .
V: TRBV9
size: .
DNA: TGTGCCAGCAGCGTAGGACAGACAACTAATGAAAAACTGTTTTTT
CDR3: CASSVGQTTNEKLFF

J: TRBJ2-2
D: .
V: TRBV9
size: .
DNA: TGTGCCAGCAGCGTAGGGAGCTACACCGGGGAGCTGTTTTTT
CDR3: CASSVGSYTGELFF

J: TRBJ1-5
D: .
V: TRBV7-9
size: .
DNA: TGTGCCAGCAGCCCCGGTTTGAGACAGAGCAATCAGCCCCAGCATTTT
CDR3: CASSPGLRQSNQPQHF

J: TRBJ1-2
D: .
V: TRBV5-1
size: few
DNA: TGCGCCAGCAGCTTGGAATCATCAGGGGTCACCTTC
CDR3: CASSLESSGVTF

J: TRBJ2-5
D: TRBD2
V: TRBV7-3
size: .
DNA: TGTGCCAGCAGCTTAAACAGACTAGCGGAAGGGGGAGAGACCCAGTACTTC
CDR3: CASSLNRLAEGGETQYF

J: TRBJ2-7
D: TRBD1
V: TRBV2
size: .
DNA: TGTGCCAGCAGTGTGGGCAGGGGGATCGAGCAGTACTTC
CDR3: CASSVGRGIEQYF

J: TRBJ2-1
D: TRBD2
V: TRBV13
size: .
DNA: TGTGCCAGCAGCTCCCTCCTGAGGACTAGCTTTCGAGATGAGCAGTTCTTC
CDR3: CASSSLLRTSFRDEQFF

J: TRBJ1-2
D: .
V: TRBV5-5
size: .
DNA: TGTGCCAGCAGCTTGGACAGGAATTCCTATGGCTACACCTTC
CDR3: CASSLDRNSYGYTF

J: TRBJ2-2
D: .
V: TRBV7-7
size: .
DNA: TGTGCTAGCAGCCCCTTTATCGGGGAGCTGTTTTTT
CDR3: CASSPFIGELFF

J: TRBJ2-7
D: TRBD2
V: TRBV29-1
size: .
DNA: TGCAGCGTGGTAAGCGGGGGGAGCTCCTACGAGCAGTACTTC
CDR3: CSVVSGGSSYEQYF

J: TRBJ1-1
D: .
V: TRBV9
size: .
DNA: TGTGCCAGCAGCGCACACCCCCAGAACACTGAAGCTTTCTTT
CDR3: CASSAHPQNTEAFF

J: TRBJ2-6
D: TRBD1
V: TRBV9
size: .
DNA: TGTGCCAGCAGCGACTGGACAGGGGCGTATCTCTCTGGGGCCAACGTCCTGACTTTC
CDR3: CASSDWTGAYLSGANVLTF